This passage covers 2 T cell receptor beta chains from one sample sequenced in a study of blood T cell repertoires in COVID-19. Produced via immunoSEQ multiplex PCR; TCRdb's table is partial and in-frame only. Among hundreds of thousands of clones listed, around 90% were seen once. Sequenced: PBMCs or T cells enriched from blood (not recorded which). The source of these receptors is a woman aged 18-29 years with acute COVID-19.

The chain combines TRBV5-5 with TRBJ2-7; D not resolved. V was pared by 0 bases and J by 2 bases, with 6 bases between. The CDR3 contains 13 residues. Germline values: CDR1 SGHKS, CDR2 YYEKEE (reference sequence). The CDR3 here is CASSLAGTYEQYF. DNA of the CDR3: TGTGCCAGCAGCTTGGCAGGAACCTACGAGCAGTACTTC.

The chain recombines TRBV7-3 with TRBJ2-1; 9 bases line up with TRBD2. Germline V gene lookup returns CDR1 SGHTA and CDR2 FQGTGA. The V segment lost 5 bases and the J segment 6 bases; nucleotides outside the gene matches: 5. This CDR3 region has 14 residues. This chain's CDR3 is CASSPTSGPNEQFF. The CDR3 region has the DNA TGTGCCAGCAGCCCGACTAGCGGACCCAATGAGCAGTTCTTC.